A single sample gave rise to the 6 T cell receptor beta chains below, sequenced in a study of T cell responses to AZD1222 COVID-19 vaccine. Profiling relied on immunoSEQ multiplex PCR, and the TCRdb table lists in-frame clones only, not all of them. This sample has tens of thousands of clones; around nine tenths occur once, and the top ten carry 2% to 3%. The sample in question was peripheral blood, obtained on day 0 of AZD1222 vaccination. The receptors come from an adult in good health.

CDR3 protein: CASSPLTGDLPTEQYF. The CDR3 DNA reads as TGCGCCAGCAGCCCCTTAACAGGGGACCTACCTACCGAGCAGTACTTC. The J gene is TRBJ2-7, the V gene TRBV5-1; 7 bases line up with TRBD1. CDR3 size: 16 residues. The V segment lost 4 bases and the J segment 6 bases; nucleotides outside the gene matches: 16. Germline-derived CDR1 and CDR2 are SGHRS and YFSETQ.

This CDR3 reads CASSLLPTAMNTEAFF. DNA for the CDR3: TGTGCCAGTAGTTTACTGCCCACGGCGATGAACACTGAAGCTTTCTTT. This chain uses TRBV19 with TRBJ1-1; D is undetermined. CDR3 length: 16 amino acids. Germline-derived CDR1 and CDR2 are LNHDA and SQIVND (reference sequence). V lost 5 bases and J lost 0, with 16 bases in between.

This chain joins TRBV7-9 and TRBJ2-1; the D is unclear. V was trimmed by 6 bases and J by 7 bases, leaving 13 bases between them. This CDR3 has 13 residues. Germline V gene lookup returns CDR1 SEHNR and CDR2 FQNEAQ (reference sequence). CDR3 amino acids: CASRPRQGNEQFF. For the CDR3, the DNA is TGTGCCAGCAGACCTAGACAAGGGAATGAGCAGTTCTTC.

The chain employs TRBV27 and TRBJ1-6; TRBD1 might be the D (6 bases). CDR1 and CDR2 (germline): MNHEY, SMNVEV (reference sequence). V lost 5 bases and J lost 6, with 23 bases in between. The CDR3 consists of 18 residues. DNA of the CDR3: TGTGCCAGCAGTCCCCTATTGGGGGGGGCCCTGAGTAATTCACCCCTCCACTTT. This translates into CASSPLLGGALSNSPLHF.

This clone was seen once. The V gene is TRBV5-6, the J gene TRBJ2-3, with unresolved D. The length of the CDR3 is 13 residues. Germline CDR1 SGHDT, CDR2 YYEEEE. Trimming removed 0 bases from V and 4 bases from J, with 6 bases in between. The CDR3 nucleotides read TGTGCCAGCAGCTTGGGGCTGGCAGATACGCAGTATTTT. As protein: CASSLGLADTQYF.

Concerning this clone: The sample has other DNA sequences that encode this CDR3 too. The rearrangement uses TRBV20-1 and TRBJ2-3; D is unresolved. Germline CDR1 reads DFQATT; CDR2 reads SNEGSKA (reference sequence). CDR3 size: 11 residues. Trimming left V 2 bases short and J 5 bases short, with 5 bases between. The CDR3 bases are TGCAGTGCTAGACCGGGAGATACGCAGTATTTT. Amino acids: CSARPGDTQYF.